Following are 11 T cell receptor beta chains from one sample sequenced in a study of T cells in Graves' hyperthyroidism and ophthalmopathy. It was RNA transcripts that yielded the amplified TCR beta CDR3 regions. First-round RT-PCR of the TCR CDR3 relied on the HTBI primer set. TCRdb re-analysed the multiplex PCR reads in MiXCR, keeping a single row per CDR3 protein. The table records around 350,000 distinct CDR3 sequences, roughly 19% of them present only once. Material for sequencing was blood. The receptors derive from a woman aged 18-29 years with Graves' hyperthyroidism.

The chain links TRBV6-1 to TRBJ1-5; D not resolved. Between the trimmed V and J ends, which lost 7 bases and 9 bases, there was a span of 10 bases. CDR1 and CDR2 from the germline V gene are MNHNS and SASEGT. The CDR3 is 11 amino acids. The CDR3 reads CASKLTGPQHF. The DNA for the CDR3 is TGTGCCAGCAAGCTGACCGGGCCCCAGCATTTT.

This clonotype was picked up many times. The genes are TRBV6-5 and TRBJ1-1; D is unresolved. The V gene's germline CDR1 is MNHEY and CDR2 SVGAGI. V was shortened by 6 bases and J by 0 bases, with 8 bases between the two germline ends. The CDR3 extends over 13 amino acids. CDR3 coding DNA: TGTGCCAGCAGGACGGATTTGAACACTGAAGCTTTCTTT. The encoded protein is CASRTDLNTEAFF.

This clonotype has a count of ten or more. CDR3 sequence: CASSPGVRGAYEQYF. Here the CDR3 DNA reads TGTGCCAGCAGTCCCGGGGTCAGAGGGGCCTACGAGCAGTACTTC. V and J are TRBV12-3 or TRBV12-4 and TRBJ2-7; D may match TRBD1 or TRBD2 (5 bases each). Trimming took 5 bases from V and 2 from J, leaving 16 bases between them. This CDR3 has 15 amino acids.

With regard to this clonotype: An end of the junction does not agree with germline; a read error may underlie this. V is TRBV24-1 and J is TRBJ1-1; 9 nucleotides match TRBD1. This CDR3 comprises 15 residues. Germline V gives CDR1 KGHDR, CDR2 SFDVKD. CDR3 amino acids: CATSDSGTGNAEAFF. The DNA for the CDR3 is TGTGCCACCAGTGACTCCGGGACAGGGAACGCTGAAGCTTTCTTT.

This chain joins TRBV6-1 and TRBJ2-5; 12 bases map to TRBD2. With 2 bases clipped from V and 6 bases from J, the junction kept 7 bases outside the gene matches. The V gene's germline CDR1 is MNHNS and CDR2 SASEGT. CDR3 length equals 16 residues. CDR3 region: CASSEPSGGVRKTQYF. CDR3 nucleotides: TGTGCCAGCAGTGAACCTAGCGGGGGGGTTCGTAAGACCCAGTACTTC.

In this sample, this clonotype turned up many times. The V and J genes are TRBV30 and TRBJ2-4; perhaps TRBD2 as D (5 bases). The CDR3 length is 15 residues. Deletions cut 1 base from V and 1 base from J, with 11 bases between. Germline CDR1 and CDR2: GTSNPN and SVGIG (reference sequence). The CDR3 nucleotides are TGTGCCTGGAGTGGCGGGCCGAGGGCCAAAAACATTCAGTACTTC. Translated: CAWSGGPRAKNIQYF.

This clonotype was seen repeatedly, ten times or more. V is TRBV24-1 and J is TRBJ2-7; D not resolved. Trimming took 4 bases from V and 7 from J, leaving 10 bases between them. The germline V gene encodes CDR1 KGHDR and CDR2 SFDVKD. The CDR3 consists of 12 residues. The CDR3 here is CATSDPGTEQYF. CDR3 DNA sequence: TGTGCCACCAGTGACCCCGGAACGGAGCAGTACTTC.

This clonotype was picked up many times. The CDR3 bases are TGTGCCAGCAGAAGGGGGGCGCAAATCTCCAACGGGGAGCTGTTTTTT. This translates into CASRRGAQISNGELFF. The rearrangement joins TRBV6-5 to TRBJ2-2; D is perhaps TRBD1 or TRBD2 (6 bases each). The CDR3 runs 16 residues. V was shortened by 6 bases and J by 7 bases, with 21 bases between the two germline ends. The V gene's germline CDR1 is MNHEY and CDR2 SVGAGI.

This clonotype showed up many times. The V and J genes are TRBV12-3 or TRBV12-4 and TRBJ2-5; tentative D call: TRBD2 (6 bases). This CDR3 spans 15 amino acids. With 6 bases removed from V and 4 bases from J, the gap between germline ends came to 18 bases. The CDR3 DNA is TGTGCCAGCAGCCCGGGACTTCAAAATGGAGAGACCCAGTACTTC. Protein sequence: CASSPGLQNGETQYF.

This clonotype has ten or more counts. The chain is built from TRBV10-3 and TRBJ1-1; 10 nucleotides line up with TRBD1. The CDR3 consists of 14 residues. CDR1 and CDR2 from the germline V gene are ENHRY and SYGVKD. V gave up 6 bases and J gave up 3 bases; unmatched junction bases: 4. The CDR3 here is CAIRTGGEDTEAFF. In DNA form, the CDR3 reads TGTGCCATCAGGACAGGGGGCGAGGACACTGAAGCTTTCTTT.

Turning to this clonotype: The junction departs from germline at one end; a sequencing error may be responsible. The rearrangement uses TRBV7-6 and TRBJ2-5; D remains unclear. This CDR3 has 13 amino acids. Looked up from germline, CDR1 is SGHVS and CDR2 is FNYEAQ. CDR3 loop: CASSLAGEETKYF. The CDR3 DNA follows: TGTGCCAGCAGCTTAGCGGGTGAGGAGACCAAGTACTTC.